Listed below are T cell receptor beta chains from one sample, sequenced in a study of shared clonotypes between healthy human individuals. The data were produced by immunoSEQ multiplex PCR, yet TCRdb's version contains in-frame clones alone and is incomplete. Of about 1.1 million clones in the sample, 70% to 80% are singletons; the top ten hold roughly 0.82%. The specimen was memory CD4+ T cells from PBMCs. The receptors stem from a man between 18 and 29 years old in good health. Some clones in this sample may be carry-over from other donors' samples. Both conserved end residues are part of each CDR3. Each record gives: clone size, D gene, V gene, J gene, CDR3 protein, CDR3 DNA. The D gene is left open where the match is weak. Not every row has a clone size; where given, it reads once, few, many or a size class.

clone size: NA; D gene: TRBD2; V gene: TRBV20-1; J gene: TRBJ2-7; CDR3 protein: CRVPSGYEQYF; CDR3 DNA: TGCAGGGTACCTAGCGGGTACGAGCAGTACTTC
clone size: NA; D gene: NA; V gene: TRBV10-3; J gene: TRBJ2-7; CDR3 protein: CAISDGDYEQYF; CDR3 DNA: TGTGCCATCAGTGATGGGGATTACGAGCAGTACTTC
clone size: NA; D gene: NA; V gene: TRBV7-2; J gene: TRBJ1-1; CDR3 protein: CASSLVVSSGRTEAFF; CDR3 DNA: TGTGCCAGCAGCTTAGTCGTGTCCTCGGGGCGGACTGAAGCTTTCTTT
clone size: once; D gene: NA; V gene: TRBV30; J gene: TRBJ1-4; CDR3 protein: CAWSVLLANEKLFF; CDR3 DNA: TGTGCCTGGAGTGTTTTACTGGCTAATGAAAAACTGTTTTTT
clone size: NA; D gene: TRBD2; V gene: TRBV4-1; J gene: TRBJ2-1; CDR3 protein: CASSQVGREEENEQFF; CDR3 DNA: TGCGCCAGCAGCCAAGTGGGGCGGGAGGAAGAGAATGAGCAGTTCTTC
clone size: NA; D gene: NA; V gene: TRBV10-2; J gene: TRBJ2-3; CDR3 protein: CASSRGSGSTDTQYF; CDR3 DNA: TGCGCCAGCAGCAGGGGTAGCGGTAGCACAGATACGCAGTATTTT
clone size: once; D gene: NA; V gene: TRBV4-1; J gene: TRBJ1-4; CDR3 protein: CASSLSGKLFF; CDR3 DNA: TGCGCCAGCAGCCTCTCGGGAAAACTGTTTTTT
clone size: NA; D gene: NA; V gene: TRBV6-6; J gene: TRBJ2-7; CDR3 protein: CASSYGHAYEQYF; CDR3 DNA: TGTGCCAGCAGTTACGGCCATGCCTACGAGCAGTACTTC
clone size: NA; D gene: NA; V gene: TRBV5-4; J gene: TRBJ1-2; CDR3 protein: CASSTGRLNGYTF; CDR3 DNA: TGTGCCAGCAGCACGGGACGGCTAAATGGCTACACCTTC
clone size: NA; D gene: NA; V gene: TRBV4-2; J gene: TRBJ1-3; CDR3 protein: CASSRVGGVNGNTIYF; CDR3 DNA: TGTGCCAGCAGCCGCGTTGGGGGGGTTAATGGAAACACCATATATTTT
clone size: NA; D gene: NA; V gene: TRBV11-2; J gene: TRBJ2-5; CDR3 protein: CASSARSQVPTQYF; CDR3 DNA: TGTGCCAGCAGCGCCCGATCGCAAGTTCCGACCCAGTACTTC